These 11 T cell receptor beta chains originate from one sample sequenced in a study of cytomegalovirus exposure and HLA in healthy donors. The PCR was carried out with 60 Vbeta primers and 13 Jbeta primers. This table comes from immunoSEQ multiplex PCR, and its TCRdb copy is limited to in-frame clones, with some not included. The table has about 190,000 clones, approximately 79% seen once. Sequencing was carried out using PBMCs. The origin of the receptors is a woman younger than 30 in good health and CMV-seronegative.

The chain is built from TRBV9 and TRBJ1-3, with unresolved D. CDR3 length: 15 residues. Trimming pared 3 bases from V and 2 bases from J, leaving 12 bases between. The germline gives CDR1 SGDLS, CDR2 YYNGEE. The CDR3 DNA follows: TGTGCCAGCAGCGGAGGAGGAGGTGCTGGAAACACCATATATTTT. Amino acids: CASSGGGGAGNTIYF.

This sequence joins TRBV4-1 and TRBJ2-3, with 9 bases matching TRBD2. The V gene end was trimmed by 1 base and the J gene end by 1 base; junction bases not matched to a gene: 3. Germline V gene lookup returns CDR1 MGHRA and CDR2 YSYEKL. CDR3 length equals 16 residues. CDR3 sequence: CASSQAEREGTDTQYF. In DNA, the CDR3 is TGCGCCAGCAGCCAAGCTGAGCGGGAGGGCACAGATACGCAGTATTTT.

The table lists this clone with a few counts. The CDR3: CASSHSSVGQMNTEAFF. In nucleotides, the CDR3 is TGCGCCAGCAGCCACTCCTCAGTTGGGCAGATGAACACTGAAGCTTTCTTT. The chain uses TRBV4-3 and TRBJ1-1; D ambiguous. Trimming removed 3 bases from V and 0 bases from J, with 17 bases in between. CDR1 is LGHNA, CDR2 YSLEER, per germline. CDR3 length: 17 amino acids.

The chain combines TRBV10-3 with TRBJ1-1, with no clear D. V was shortened by 0 bases and J by 1 base, with 12 bases between the two germline ends. The germline V gene encodes CDR1 ENHRY and CDR2 SYGVKD. This CDR3 spans 16 amino acids. The CDR3 region is CAISESSRRRNTEAFF. The CDR3 DNA follows: TGTGCCATCAGTGAGTCATCGAGGCGACGGAACACTGAAGCTTTCTTT.

V gene TRBV27 combines with J gene TRBJ1-6, with D maybe TRBD1 (5 bases). The germline CDR1 and CDR2 sequences are MNHEY and SMNVEV (reference sequence). The V end lost 1 base, the J end lost 9 bases, and 25 bases lay between the germline ends. The CDR3 loop spans 19 amino acids. CDR3 sequence: CASSLFIQTRGAVTSPLHF. CDR3 nucleotides: TGTGCCAGCAGTTTATTTATACAGACCCGTGGGGCGGTGACTTCACCCCTCCACTTT.

The chain employs TRBV6-1 and TRBJ1-2; D perhaps matches TRBD1 (6 bases). The CDR3 extends over 12 amino acids. The V gene's germline CDR1 is MNHNS and CDR2 SASEGT. V was shortened by 4 bases and J by 8 bases, with 11 bases between the two germline ends. Here the CDR3 DNA reads TGTGCCAGCAGTGCTTACAGGGAGGGCTACACCTTC. This codes for CASSAYREGYTF.

The chain employs TRBV10-1 and TRBJ2-1, with D possibly TRBD2 on 5 matching bases. The germline gives CDR1 WNHNN, CDR2 SYGVQD (reference sequence). V was shortened by 3 bases and J by 8 bases, with 11 bases between the two germline ends. The CDR3 sequence is 13 residues long. CDR3: CASSEIGGHEQFF. CDR3 DNA: TGCGCCAGCAGTGAAATCGGAGGACATGAGCAGTTCTTC.

This chain links TRBV21-1 with TRBJ2-2; the D call of TRBD2 is as the table states it, not checked on the DNA. TRBV21-1 is shown as a pseudogene. The length of the CDR3 is 17 residues. The CDR3 sequence is CASSTPGTSRDTGELFF. Written as DNA, the CDR3 is TGTGCCAGCAGCACCCCGGGGACTAGTCGTGACACCGGGGAGCTGTTTTTT.

This clone came up once. V gene TRBV19 combines with J gene TRBJ1-5; maybe TRBD1 (5 bases). CDR1 and CDR2 from the germline V gene are LNHDA and SQIVND (reference sequence). The CDR3 runs to 19 residues. V lost 0 bases to trimming and J lost 0 bases, with 18 bases between them. CDR3 bases: TGTGCCAGTAGTATAGATCCGGAGACAGCAGTAAATAGCAATCAGCCCCAGCATTTT. Translation: CASSIDPETAVNSNQPQHF.

The chain recombines TRBV7-2 with TRBJ1-3; TRBD1 agrees at 9 bases. The CDR3 loop spans 14 amino acids. The V and J ends lost 5 bases and 9 bases, in that order; junction bases with no gene match: 8. Per germline, CDR1 SGHTA and CDR2 FQGNSA. The CDR3 sequence is CASSPGQGSGTIYF. The CDR3 region has the DNA TGTGCCAGCAGCCCGGGACAGGGATCTGGCACCATATATTTT.

V is TRBV5-4 and J is TRBJ1-2; 7 nucleotides align to TRBD1. This CDR3 spans 15 amino acids. V shed 4 bases, J shed 1 base, and the junction held 7 bases outside the gene matches. Germline CDR1 reads SGHNT; CDR2 reads YYREEE (reference sequence). CDR3 in amino acids: CASSTRQGGNYGYTF. The CDR3, as DNA: TGTGCCAGCAGCACAAGACAGGGAGGTAACTATGGCTACACCTTC.